These 9 T cell receptor beta chains originate from one sample sequenced in a study of cytomegalovirus exposure and HLA in healthy donors. The PCR contained 60 Vbeta and 13 Jbeta primers. The repertoire was sequenced with immunoSEQ multiplex PCR; TCRdb's copy has only in-frame clones and lacks some. This table holds some 170,000 clones, over 65% found once. The sample consisted of PBMCs. The receptor set was obtained from a man between 18 and 29 years old in good health and CMV-seropositive.

The chain carries TRBV29-1 and TRBJ1-1; possibly TRBD1 for D (5 bases). This CDR3 comprises 13 residues. Trimming stripped 6 bases from V and 4 bases from J, with 15 bases between. The germline gives CDR1 SQVTM, CDR2 ANQGSEA. CDR3 nucleotides: TGCAGCGTAGCCCCGGGGAGGGGCACTGAAGCTTTCTTT. Its translation is CSVAPGRGTEAFF.

This clone has a handful of counts. The chain links TRBV5-1 to TRBJ2-1, with 7 bases identical to TRBD2. CDR3 length: 17 residues. The V gene's germline CDR1 is SGHRS and CDR2 YFSETQ. The trim removed 3 bases at V and 5 bases at J, leaving 14 bases unmatched. The CDR3 reads CASSSRAGTAGDNEQFF. The CDR3 DNA is TGCGCCAGCAGCTCTCGCGCCGGGACGGCGGGGGACAATGAGCAGTTCTTC.

This chain connects TRBV29-1 to TRBJ2-2; 9 nucleotides match TRBD1. The CDR3 runs to 13 residues. CDR1 and CDR2 from the germline V gene are SQVTM and ANQGSEA. With 6 bases clipped from V and 7 bases from J, the junction kept 6 bases outside the gene matches. CDR3 amino acids: CSVSTGGFGELFF. The CDR3, as DNA: TGCAGCGTGTCAACAGGGGGCTTCGGGGAGCTGTTTTTT.

The chain links TRBV29-1 to TRBJ1-2, with 8 bases aligning to TRBD1. Germline V gene data show CDR1 as SQVTM and CDR2 as ANQGSEA. Unmatched junction bases numbered 3, after V lost 6 bases and J lost 3 bases. The CDR3 is made up of 12 amino acids. CDR3 sequence (DNA): TGCAGCGTCGGACAGGGCGACTATGGCTACACCTTC. It is translated as CSVGQGDYGYTF.

This clone occurred a few times. J is TRBJ1-1 and V is TRBV14, with D possibly TRBD1 on 6 matching bases. Deletions cut 2 bases from V and 4 bases from J, with 17 bases between. The CDR3 has 16 amino acids. CDR1 is SGHDN, CDR2 FVKESK, per germline. CDR3 region: CASSQLVGGLGTEAFF. CDR3 nucleotides: TGTGCCAGCAGCCAACTCGTGGGGGGGCTGGGCACTGAAGCTTTCTTT.

The J gene is TRBJ2-7, the V gene TRBV19; 7 positions match TRBD1. J lost 0 bases, V lost 5 bases, and 10 bases had no gene match. Germline V gene data show CDR1 as LNHDA and CDR2 as SQIVND (reference sequence). CDR3 length equals 16 residues. The CDR3 nucleotides read TGTGCCAGTAGTCCCCAACGACAGGGAGTCTCCTACGAGCAGTACGTC. Protein: CASSPQRQGVSYEQYV.

The rearrangement joins TRBV19 to TRBJ2-3; 7 bases fit TRBD1. The V gene's germline CDR1 is LNHDA and CDR2 SQIVND (reference sequence). This CDR3 comprises 16 residues. V lost 5 bases, J lost 8 bases, and 16 bases stayed unmatched. The CDR3 here is CASSETSWTGVGTQYF. The DNA for the CDR3 is TGTGCCAGTAGTGAGACCTCCTGGACAGGCGTAGGTACGCAGTATTTT.

V and J are TRBV2 and TRBJ2-5, with 10 bases that match TRBD1. Germline lookup yields CDR1 SNHLY and CDR2 FYNNEI. The CDR3 runs to 14 residues. The V and J ends lost 7 bases and 5 bases, in that order; junction bases with no gene match: 7. This CDR3 reads CASTRTGGVETQYF. The CDR3 DNA reads TGTGCCAGCACTAGGACAGGGGGGGTGGAGACCCAGTACTTC.

The rearrangement links TRBV5-4 to TRBJ2-5; maybe TRBD2 (5 bases). V was trimmed by 1 base and J by 5 bases, leaving 18 bases between them. Germline V gene lookup returns CDR1 SGHNT and CDR2 YYREEE (reference sequence). The CDR3 extends over 16 amino acids. DNA of the CDR3: TGTGCCAGCAGCTTGTGGACGTTAGCGATCGGCGAGACCCAGTACTTC. It yields the protein CASSLWTLAIGETQYF.